This TCR beta chain emerged from a study of shared clonotypes between healthy human individuals. Findings and limits, study-wide: Lower generation probabilities were found for non-shared clonotypes than for those shared by all four donors. Among a few donors, roughly 5% of naive CD4 clonotypes were found in common.

About this clone: Its matching antigen is unknown.

Every immunoSEQ plate was one replicate of a subset's evenly spread DNA. Here immunoSEQ multiplex PCR was the method, and the copy in TCRdb shows in-frame clones only, minus some. The table lists 2 million to 2.5 million clones, just under 95% of them singletons, with around 0.38% in the top ten. In germline, CDR1 is SGHVS, CDR2 FNYEAQ. The CDR3 has 16 amino acids. The ends lost 3 bases at V and 3 bases at J; junction bases unmatched: 8. The source of this sequence is a man aged 18 to 35 in good health. Some clones in this sample may be carry-over from other donors' samples. The rearrangement joins TRBV7-6 to TRBJ2-3; 8 bases agree with TRBD2. The specimen sequenced was naive CD4+ T cells from PBMCs. Stated subset: CD45RA+ positively selected. CDR3 loop: CASSFGGSGITDTQYF. The DNA of the CDR3 is TGTGCCAGCAGCTTCGGTGGTAGCGGGATTACAGATACGCAGTATTTT.